This is a list of T cell receptor beta chains from one sample in a study of T cell repertoires in cytomegalovirus infection. TCRdb analysed the reads with MiXCR anew, one entry per CDR3 protein. Of about 490,000 distinct CDR3 sequences listed, about 11% are singletons. Sample: PBMCs. These receptors were collected from a human donor in good health (CMV status not recorded). Some clones in this sample may be carry-over from other donors' samples. Both conserved end residues are part of each CDR3. Each record gives: CDR3 protein, CDR3 DNA, V gene, D gene, J gene, clone size. D genes are given only for firm matches. Expanded clones are given a class, and other clones once, few, many or no size at all.

CDR3 protein: CASSFGRNRYQHF; CDR3 DNA: TGTGCCAGCAGTTTCGGACGAAATAGGTACCAGCATTTT; V gene: TRBV2; D gene: .; J gene: TRBJ1-5; clone size: many
CDR3 protein: CASSGQQGVPLMNTEAFF; CDR3 DNA: TGTGCCAGCAGCGGACAACAGGGGGTACCCCTCATGAACACTGAAGCTTTCTTT; V gene: TRBV7-2; D gene: TRBD1; J gene: TRBJ1-1; clone size: .
CDR3 protein: CASSILAAKNIQYF; CDR3 DNA: TGTGCCAGCAGCATCCTAGCGGCCAAAAACATTCAGTACTTC; V gene: TRBV5-6; D gene: .; J gene: TRBJ2-4; clone size: many
CDR3 protein: CASHLLGGKLFF; CDR3 DNA: TGTGCCAGCCACCTGTTGGGGGGCAAACTGTTTTTT; V gene: TRBV28; D gene: .; J gene: TRBJ1-4; clone size: many
CDR3 protein: CASSLDSLQYF; CDR3 DNA: TGCGCCAGCAGCTTGGACTCACTTCAGTACTTC; V gene: TRBV5-1; D gene: .; J gene: TRBJ2-7; clone size: few
CDR3 protein: CASSQDQGNTETQYF; CDR3 DNA: TGTGCCAGCAGCCAAGATCAGGGAAACACGGAGACCCAGTACTTC; V gene: TRBV3-1; D gene: .; J gene: TRBJ2-5; clone size: many
CDR3 protein: CASSLQASSSSYNEQFF; CDR3 DNA: TGTGCCAGCAGCTTACAGGCTAGCTCGAGCTCCTACAATGAGCAGTTCTTC; V gene: TRBV7-3; D gene: .; J gene: TRBJ2-1; clone size: many
CDR3 protein: CASSLDYQPQHF; CDR3 DNA: TGTGCCAGCAGCTTAGATTATCAGCCCCAGCATTTT; V gene: TRBV7-2; D gene: .; J gene: TRBJ1-5; clone size: many
CDR3 protein: CASSSGQMMGKLFF; CDR3 DNA: TGTGCCAGCAGTTCGGGACAGATGATGGGAAAACTGTTTTTT; V gene: TRBV12-3/TRBV12-4; D gene: TRBD1; J gene: TRBJ1-4; clone size: many
CDR3 protein: CASSLSANPRPYEQYF; CDR3 DNA: TGTGCCAGCAGTTTATCGGCGAACCCGCGGCCCTACGAGCAGTACTTC; V gene: TRBV27; D gene: .; J gene: TRBJ2-7; clone size: many
CDR3 protein: CASSLSGRAGYNEQFF; CDR3 DNA: TGTGCCAGCAGTTTAAGCGGGCGAGCGGGATACAATGAGCAGTTCTTC; V gene: TRBV12-3/TRBV12-4; D gene: TRBD2; J gene: TRBJ2-1; clone size: many
CDR3 protein: CASSGVNNEQFF; CDR3 DNA: TGTGCCAGCAGCGGGGTCAACAATGAGCAGTTCTTC; V gene: TRBV5-4; D gene: .; J gene: TRBJ2-1; clone size: .
CDR3 protein: CASCDAGTGKLFF; CDR3 DNA: TGTGCCAGCTGTGATGCAGGGACTGGAAAACTGTTTTTT; V gene: TRBV6-1; D gene: .; J gene: TRBJ1-4; clone size: many
CDR3 protein: CASSYGSRHPYEQYF; CDR3 DNA: TGTGCCAGCAGTTACGGGTCCCGACACCCTTACGAGCAGTACTTC; V gene: TRBV6-5; D gene: .; J gene: TRBJ2-7; clone size: many
CDR3 protein: CASRGDGYSNQPQHF; CDR3 DNA: TGTGCCAGCAGGGGGGACGGTTATAGCAATCAGCCCCAGCATTTT; V gene: TRBV6-1; D gene: .; J gene: TRBJ1-5; clone size: many
CDR3 protein: CASAPTGSLGYEQYF; CDR3 DNA: TGTGCCAGCGCACCTACAGGATCCCTGGGGTACGAGCAGTACTTC; V gene: TRBV27; D gene: .; J gene: TRBJ2-7; clone size: many
CDR3 protein: CASTQWEETQYF; CDR3 DNA: TGTGCCAGCACCCAGTGGGAAGAGACCCAGTACTTC; V gene: TRBV12-3/TRBV12-4; D gene: .; J gene: TRBJ2-5; clone size: many
CDR3 protein: CASSFRDRSYEQYF; CDR3 DNA: TGTGCCAGCAGTTTCCGGGACAGGAGCTACGAGCAGTACTTC; V gene: TRBV6-5; D gene: TRBD1; J gene: TRBJ2-7; clone size: many
CDR3 protein: CASKEGSWYEQYF; CDR3 DNA: TGTGCCAGCAAGGAGGGATCTTGGTACGAGCAGTACTTC; V gene: TRBV28; D gene: .; J gene: TRBJ2-7; clone size: few
CDR3 protein: CASSSGQGAGGANVLTF; CDR3 DNA: TGTGCCAGCAGTTCCGGACAGGGGGCGGGGGGGGCCAACGTCCTGACTTTC; V gene: TRBV28; D gene: TRBD1; J gene: TRBJ2-6; clone size: few
CDR3 protein: CAISDPLTGDLYGYTF; CDR3 DNA: TGTGCCATCAGTGATCCCCTAACAGGGGACCTCTATGGCTACACCTTC; V gene: TRBV10-3; D gene: TRBD1; J gene: TRBJ1-2; clone size: many
CDR3 protein: CASSLDPTGAISSYNEQFF; CDR3 DNA: TGCGCCAGCAGCTTGGACCCCACAGGGGCTATTAGCTCCTACAATGAGCAGTTCTTC; V gene: TRBV5-1; D gene: TRBD1; J gene: TRBJ2-1; clone size: many
CDR3 protein: CATGSLLGGPENTGELFF; CDR3 DNA: TGTGCCACCGGCAGCCTGTTGGGTGGGCCCGAGAACACCGGGGAGCTGTTTTTT; V gene: TRBV24-1; D gene: .; J gene: TRBJ2-2; clone size: many
CDR3 protein: CATSVGKEAEAFF; CDR3 DNA: TGTGCCACCAGTGTGGGGAAAGAAGCTGAAGCTTTCTTT; V gene: TRBV24-1; D gene: .; J gene: TRBJ1-1; clone size: few
CDR3 protein: CASSLTSGPHDTGELFF; CDR3 DNA: TGTGCCAGCAGTTTAACATCGGGACCCCACGACACCGGGGAGCTGTTTTTT; V gene: TRBV27; D gene: .; J gene: TRBJ2-2; clone size: .
CDR3 protein: CASSYTAGGQDTQYF; CDR3 DNA: TGTGCCAGCAGTTACACGGCGGGAGGGCAAGATACGCAGTATTTT; V gene: TRBV6-5; D gene: TRBD2; J gene: TRBJ2-3; clone size: many
CDR3 protein: CASSSHRGAGEAFF; CDR3 DNA: TGTGCCAGCAGCTCGCACAGGGGTGCCGGTGAAGCTTTCTTT; V gene: TRBV7-9; D gene: TRBD1; J gene: TRBJ1-1; clone size: many
CDR3 protein: CASRARLEQYF; CDR3 DNA: TGTGCCAGCAGAGCCCGGCTCGAGCAGTACTTC; V gene: TRBV2; D gene: .; J gene: TRBJ2-7; clone size: .
CDR3 protein: CASSFQDRNTDTQYF; CDR3 DNA: TGTGCCAGCAGTTTCCAGGACAGAAACACAGATACGCAGTATTTT; V gene: TRBV28; D gene: .; J gene: TRBJ2-3; clone size: .
CDR3 protein: CASSQGAVTEAFF; CDR3 DNA: TGTGCCAGCAGCCAGGGGGCTGTCACTGAAGCTTTCTTT; V gene: TRBV2; D gene: TRBD1; J gene: TRBJ1-1; clone size: many
CDR3 protein: CASSLPGVGQPQHF; CDR3 DNA: TGTGCCAGCAGCTTACCAGGGGTCGGTCAGCCCCAGCATTTT; V gene: TRBV7-2; D gene: .; J gene: TRBJ1-5; clone size: .
CDR3 protein: CASSSRTGEPYEQYF; CDR3 DNA: TGCGCCAGCAGCTCGAGGACAGGGGAGCCGTACGAGCAGTACTTC; V gene: TRBV5-1; D gene: TRBD1; J gene: TRBJ2-7; clone size: once
CDR3 protein: CASSLWRFGGYTF; CDR3 DNA: TGTGCCAGCAGCTTGTGGCGGTTCGGGGGCTACACCTTC; V gene: TRBV5-6; D gene: .; J gene: TRBJ1-2; clone size: many
CDR3 protein: CSADRVDGYTF; CDR3 DNA: TGCAGCGCCGACAGGGTCGATGGCTACACCTTC; V gene: TRBV29-1; D gene: TRBD1; J gene: TRBJ1-2; clone size: .
CDR3 protein: CASSLGGRVGQPQHF; CDR3 DNA: TGTGCCAGCAGCTTAGGAGGCAGGGTGGGTCAGCCCCAGCATTTT; V gene: TRBV7-9; D gene: .; J gene: TRBJ1-5; clone size: .
CDR3 protein: CASSPPGTSRTDTQYF; CDR3 DNA: TGTGCCAGCTCACCACCGGGGACGTCCCGCACAGATACGCAGTATTTT; V gene: TRBV18; D gene: .; J gene: TRBJ2-3; clone size: few